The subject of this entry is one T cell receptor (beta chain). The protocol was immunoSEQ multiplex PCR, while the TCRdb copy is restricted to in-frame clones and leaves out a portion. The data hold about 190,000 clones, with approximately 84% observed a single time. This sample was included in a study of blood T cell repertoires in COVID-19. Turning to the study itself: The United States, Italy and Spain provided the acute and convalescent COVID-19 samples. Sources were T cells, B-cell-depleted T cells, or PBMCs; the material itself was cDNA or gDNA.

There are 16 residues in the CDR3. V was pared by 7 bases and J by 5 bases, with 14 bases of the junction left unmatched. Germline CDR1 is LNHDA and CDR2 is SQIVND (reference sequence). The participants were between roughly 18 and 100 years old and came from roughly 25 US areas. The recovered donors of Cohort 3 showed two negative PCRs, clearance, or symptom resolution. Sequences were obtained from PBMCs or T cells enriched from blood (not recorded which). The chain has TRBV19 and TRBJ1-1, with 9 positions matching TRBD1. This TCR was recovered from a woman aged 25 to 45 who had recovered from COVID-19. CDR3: CASTTRTGGIYTEAFF. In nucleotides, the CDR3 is TGTGCCAGTACCACCCGCACAGGGGGCATCTATACTGAAGCTTTCTTT.